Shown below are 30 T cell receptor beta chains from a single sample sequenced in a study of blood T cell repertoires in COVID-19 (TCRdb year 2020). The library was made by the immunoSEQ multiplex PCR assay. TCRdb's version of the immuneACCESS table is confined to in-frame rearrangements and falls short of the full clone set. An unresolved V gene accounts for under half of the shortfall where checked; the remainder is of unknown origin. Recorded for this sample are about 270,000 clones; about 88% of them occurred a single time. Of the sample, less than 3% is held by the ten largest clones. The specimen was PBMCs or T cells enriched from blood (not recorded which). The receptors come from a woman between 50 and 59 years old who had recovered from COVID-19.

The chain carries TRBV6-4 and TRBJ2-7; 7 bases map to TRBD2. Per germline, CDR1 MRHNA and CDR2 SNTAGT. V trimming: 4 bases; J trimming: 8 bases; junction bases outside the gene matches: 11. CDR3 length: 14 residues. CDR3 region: CASSVTSSGGKQYF. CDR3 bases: TGTGCCAGCAGTGTGACTAGCTCCGGGGGGAAGCAGTACTTC.

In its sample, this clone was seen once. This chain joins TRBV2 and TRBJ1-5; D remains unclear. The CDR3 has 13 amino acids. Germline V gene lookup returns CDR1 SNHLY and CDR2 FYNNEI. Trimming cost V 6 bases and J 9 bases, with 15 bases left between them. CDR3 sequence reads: CASSEQNAGPQHF. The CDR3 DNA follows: TGTGCCAGCAGCGAACAGAACGCAGGGCCCCAGCATTTT.

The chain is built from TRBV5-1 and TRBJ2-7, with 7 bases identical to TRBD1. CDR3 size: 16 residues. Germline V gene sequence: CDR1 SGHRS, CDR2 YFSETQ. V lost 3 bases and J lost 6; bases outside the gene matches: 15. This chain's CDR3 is CASSSRSGGQLFEQYF. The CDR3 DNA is TGCGCCAGCAGCTCACGATCAGGGGGACAGCTTTTCGAGCAGTACTTC.

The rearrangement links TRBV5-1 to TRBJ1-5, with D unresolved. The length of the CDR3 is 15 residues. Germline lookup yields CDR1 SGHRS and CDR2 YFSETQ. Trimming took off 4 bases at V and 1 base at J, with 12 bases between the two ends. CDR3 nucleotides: TGCGCCAGCAGCGAAGACTGGAGAAGCAATCAGCCCCAGCATTTT. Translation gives CASSEDWRSNQPQHF.

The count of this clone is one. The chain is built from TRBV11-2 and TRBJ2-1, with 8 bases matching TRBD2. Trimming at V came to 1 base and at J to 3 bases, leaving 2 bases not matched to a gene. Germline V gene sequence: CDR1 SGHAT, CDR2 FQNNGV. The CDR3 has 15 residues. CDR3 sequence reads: CASSLAGGDYNEQFF. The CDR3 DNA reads TGTGCCAGCAGCTTAGCGGGAGGGGACTACAATGAGCAGTTCTTC.

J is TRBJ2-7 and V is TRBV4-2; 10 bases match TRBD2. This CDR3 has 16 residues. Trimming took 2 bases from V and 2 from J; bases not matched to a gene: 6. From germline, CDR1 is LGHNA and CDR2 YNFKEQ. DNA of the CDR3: TGTGCCAGCAGCCAACTCACTAGCGGGAATACCTACGAGCAGTACTTC. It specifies CASSQLTSGNTYEQYF.

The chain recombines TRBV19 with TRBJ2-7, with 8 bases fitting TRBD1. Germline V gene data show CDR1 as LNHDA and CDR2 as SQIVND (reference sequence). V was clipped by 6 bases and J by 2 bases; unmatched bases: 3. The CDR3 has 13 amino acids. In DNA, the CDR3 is TGTGCCAGTAGCGGACAGGGTCCCTACGAGCAGTACTTC. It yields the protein CASSGQGPYEQYF.

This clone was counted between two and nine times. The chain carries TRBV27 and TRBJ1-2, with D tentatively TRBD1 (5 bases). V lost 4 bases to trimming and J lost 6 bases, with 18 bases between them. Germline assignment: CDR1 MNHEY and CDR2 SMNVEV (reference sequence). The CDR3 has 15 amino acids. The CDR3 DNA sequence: TGTGCCAGCAGTTGGTGGGGGGGTGGTAGCGATGGCTACACCTTC. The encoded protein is CASSWWGGGSDGYTF.

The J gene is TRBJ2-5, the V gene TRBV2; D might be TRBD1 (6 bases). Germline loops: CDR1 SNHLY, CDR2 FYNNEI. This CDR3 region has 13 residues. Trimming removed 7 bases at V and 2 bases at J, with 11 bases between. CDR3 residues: CASTGDRQETQYF. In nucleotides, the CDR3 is TGTGCCAGCACTGGTGACAGGCAAGAGACCCAGTACTTC. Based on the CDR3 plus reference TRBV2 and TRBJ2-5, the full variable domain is EPEVTQTPSHQVTQMGQEVILRCVPISNHLYFYWYRQILGQKVEFLVSFYNNEISEKSEIFDDQFSVERPDGSNFTLKIRSTKLEDSAMYFCASTGDRQETQYFGPGTRLLVL.

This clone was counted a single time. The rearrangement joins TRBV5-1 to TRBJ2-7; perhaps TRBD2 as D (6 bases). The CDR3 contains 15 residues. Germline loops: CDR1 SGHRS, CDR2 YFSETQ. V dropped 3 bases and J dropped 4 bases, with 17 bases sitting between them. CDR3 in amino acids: CASSSVPGSGYEQYF. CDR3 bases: TGCGCCAGCAGCTCGGTCCCCGGGAGTGGGTACGAGCAGTACTTC.

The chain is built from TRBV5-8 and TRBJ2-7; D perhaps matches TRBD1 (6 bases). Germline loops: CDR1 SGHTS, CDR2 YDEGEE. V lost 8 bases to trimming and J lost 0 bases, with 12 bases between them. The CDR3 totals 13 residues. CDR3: CASTRGYSYEQYF. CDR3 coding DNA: TGTGCCAGTACCAGGGGCTACTCCTACGAGCAGTACTTC.

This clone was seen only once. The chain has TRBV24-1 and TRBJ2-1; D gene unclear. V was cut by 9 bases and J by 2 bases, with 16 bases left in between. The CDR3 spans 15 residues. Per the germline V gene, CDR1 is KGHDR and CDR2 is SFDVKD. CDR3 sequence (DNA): TGTGCCACCCAAGCTTCAGCGAATGCCTACAATGAGCAGTTCTTC. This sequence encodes CATQASANAYNEQFF.

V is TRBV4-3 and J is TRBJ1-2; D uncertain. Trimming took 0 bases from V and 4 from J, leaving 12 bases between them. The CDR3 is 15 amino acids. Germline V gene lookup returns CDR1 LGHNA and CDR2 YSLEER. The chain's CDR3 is CASSQDTRALYGYTF. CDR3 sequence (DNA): TGCGCCAGCAGCCAAGATACCCGAGCTCTCTATGGCTACACCTTC.

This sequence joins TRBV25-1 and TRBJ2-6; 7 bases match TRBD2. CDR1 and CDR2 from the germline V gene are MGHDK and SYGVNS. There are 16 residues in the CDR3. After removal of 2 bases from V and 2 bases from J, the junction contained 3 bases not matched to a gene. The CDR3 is CASSERGVAGANVLTF. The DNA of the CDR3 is TGTGCCAGCAGTGAACGGGGGGTGGCTGGGGCCAACGTCCTGACTTTC. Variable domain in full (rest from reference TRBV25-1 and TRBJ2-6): EADIYQTPRYLVIGTGKKITLECSQTMGHDKMYWYQQDPGMELHLIHYSYGVNSTEKGDLSSESTVSRIRTEHFPLTLESARPSHTSQYLCASSERGVAGANVLTFGAGSRLTVL.

The CDR3 region is CASRYPGWDRASGANVLTF. Here the CDR3 DNA reads TGTGCCAGCAGGTACCCCGGGTGGGACAGGGCTTCCGGGGCCAACGTCCTGACTTTC. The chain combines TRBV11-2 with TRBJ2-6; 9 bases are a match to TRBD1. CDR3 length: 19 residues. Germline V gene data show CDR1 as SGHAT and CDR2 as FQNNGV. Losses at the gene ends were 6 bases for V and 4 bases for J; bases not matched to a gene: 16.

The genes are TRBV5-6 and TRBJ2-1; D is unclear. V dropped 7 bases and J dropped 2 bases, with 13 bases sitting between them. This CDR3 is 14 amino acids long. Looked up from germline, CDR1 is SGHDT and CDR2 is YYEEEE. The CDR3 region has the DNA TGTGCCAGCGCCTGGGCAGATCCCTACAATGAGCAGTTCTTC. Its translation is CASAWADPYNEQFF.

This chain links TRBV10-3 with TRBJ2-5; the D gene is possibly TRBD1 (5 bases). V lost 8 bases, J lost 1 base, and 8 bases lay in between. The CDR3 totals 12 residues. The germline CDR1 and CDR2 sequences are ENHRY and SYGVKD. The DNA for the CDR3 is TGTGCCATCTCCAGGGCCCAAGAGACCCAGTACTTC. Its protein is CAISRAQETQYF.

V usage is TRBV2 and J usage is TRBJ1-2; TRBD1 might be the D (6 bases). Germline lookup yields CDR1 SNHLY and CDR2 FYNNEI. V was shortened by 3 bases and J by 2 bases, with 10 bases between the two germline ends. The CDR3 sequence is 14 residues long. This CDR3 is CASSDYQGNYGYTF. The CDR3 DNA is TGTGCCAGCAGTGACTACCAGGGGAACTATGGCTACACCTTC.

CDR3 region: CASSVAGGLSYEQYF. The CDR3, as DNA: TGTGCCAGCAGCGTGGCGGGAGGTCTCTCCTACGAGCAGTACTTC. The V and J genes are TRBV9 and TRBJ2-7; 8 nucleotides line up with TRBD2. V dropped 2 bases and J dropped 0; count of bases not matched to a gene: 4. CDR1 and CDR2 from the germline V gene are SGDLS and YYNGEE. The CDR3 consists of 15 residues.

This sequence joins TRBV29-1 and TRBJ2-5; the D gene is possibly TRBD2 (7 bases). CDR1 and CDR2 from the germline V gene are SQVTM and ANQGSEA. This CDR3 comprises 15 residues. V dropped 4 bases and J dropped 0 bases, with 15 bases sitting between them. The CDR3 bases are TGCAGCGTTGTGAGGGGGGGGAGGTACCAAGAGACCCAGTACTTC. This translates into CSVVRGGRYQETQYF.

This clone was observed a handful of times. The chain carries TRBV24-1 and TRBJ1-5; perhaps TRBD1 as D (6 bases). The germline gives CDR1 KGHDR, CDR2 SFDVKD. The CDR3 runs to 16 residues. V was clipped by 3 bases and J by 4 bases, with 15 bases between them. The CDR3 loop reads CATSDNFQGLNQPQHF. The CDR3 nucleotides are TGTGCCACCAGTGATAATTTCCAGGGGTTAAATCAGCCCCAGCATTTT.

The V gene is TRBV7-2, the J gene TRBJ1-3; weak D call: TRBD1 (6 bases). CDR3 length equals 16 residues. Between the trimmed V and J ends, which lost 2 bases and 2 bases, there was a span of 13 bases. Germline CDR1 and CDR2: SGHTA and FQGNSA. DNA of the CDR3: TGTGCCAGCAGCTTAATTTTAGGACAGCCTGGAAACACCATATATTTT. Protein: CASSLILGQPGNTIYF.

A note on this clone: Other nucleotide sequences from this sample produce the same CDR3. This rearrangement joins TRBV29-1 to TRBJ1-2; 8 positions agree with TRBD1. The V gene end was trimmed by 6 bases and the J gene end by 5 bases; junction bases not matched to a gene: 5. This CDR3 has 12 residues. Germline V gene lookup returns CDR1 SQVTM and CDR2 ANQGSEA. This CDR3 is CSVGGQGYGYTF. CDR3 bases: TGCAGCGTGGGAGGACAGGGTTATGGCTACACCTTC.

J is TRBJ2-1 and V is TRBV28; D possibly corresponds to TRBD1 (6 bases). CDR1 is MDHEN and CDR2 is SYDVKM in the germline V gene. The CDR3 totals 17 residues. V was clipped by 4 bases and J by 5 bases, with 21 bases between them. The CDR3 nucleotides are TGTGCCAGCAGTTCGTGGTACCGGGACAAGGGGAACAATGAGCAGTTCTTC. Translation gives CASSSWYRDKGNNEQFF.

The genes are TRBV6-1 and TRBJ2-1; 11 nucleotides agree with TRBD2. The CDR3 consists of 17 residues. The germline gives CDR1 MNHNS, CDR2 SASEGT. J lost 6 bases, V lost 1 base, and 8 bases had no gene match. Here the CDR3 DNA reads TGTGCCAGCAGTGAAGTGAAAGTAGCGGGAGGGCGCAATGAGCAGTTCTTC. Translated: CASSEVKVAGGRNEQFF.

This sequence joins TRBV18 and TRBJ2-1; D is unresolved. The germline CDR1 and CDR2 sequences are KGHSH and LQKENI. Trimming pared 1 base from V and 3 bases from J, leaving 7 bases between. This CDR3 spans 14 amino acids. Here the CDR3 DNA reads TGTGCCAGCTCACCACAGTTAGACTACAATGAGCAGTTCTTC. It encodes CASSPQLDYNEQFF.

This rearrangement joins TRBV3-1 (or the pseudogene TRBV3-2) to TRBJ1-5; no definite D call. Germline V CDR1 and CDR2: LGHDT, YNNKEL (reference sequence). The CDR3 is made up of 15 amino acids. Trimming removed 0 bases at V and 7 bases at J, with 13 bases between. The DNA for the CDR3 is TGTGCCAGCAGCCAAGACGAGAGGGCCGGCCAGCCCCAGCATTTT. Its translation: CASSQDERAGQPQHF.

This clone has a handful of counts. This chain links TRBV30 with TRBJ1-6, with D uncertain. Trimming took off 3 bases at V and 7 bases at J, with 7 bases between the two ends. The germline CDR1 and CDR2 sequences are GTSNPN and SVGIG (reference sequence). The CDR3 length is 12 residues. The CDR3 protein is CAWRDSNSPLHF. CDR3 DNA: TGTGCCTGGAGGGACTCCAATTCACCCCTCCACTTT.

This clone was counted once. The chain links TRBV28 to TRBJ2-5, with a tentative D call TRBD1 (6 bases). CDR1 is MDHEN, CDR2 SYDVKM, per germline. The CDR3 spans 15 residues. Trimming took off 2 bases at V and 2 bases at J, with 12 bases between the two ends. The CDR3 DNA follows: TGTGCCAGCAGTTTAACAGGGCTGGGGCAAGAGACCCAGTACTTC. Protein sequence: CASSLTGLGQETQYF. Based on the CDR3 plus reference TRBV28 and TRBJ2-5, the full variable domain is DVKVTQSSRYLVKRTGEKVFLECVQDMDHENMFWYRQDPGLGLRLIYFSYDVKMKEKGDIPEGYSVSREKKERFSLILESASTNQTSMYLCASSLTGLGQETQYFGPGTRLLVL.

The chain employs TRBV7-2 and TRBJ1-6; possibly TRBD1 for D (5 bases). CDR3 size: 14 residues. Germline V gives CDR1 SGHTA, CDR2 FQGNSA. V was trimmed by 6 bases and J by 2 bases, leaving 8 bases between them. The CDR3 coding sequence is TGTGCCAGCAGGTCCAGGGCCTATAATTCACCCCTCCACTTT. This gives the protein CASRSRAYNSPLHF.